This paragraph covers one T cell receptor beta chain sequence. As yet, its antigen is unknown. A second PCR of 7 to 11 cycles used a sample-barcoded 5' primer and a J-beta primer mix. TCRdb fed the 5' RACE reads into MiXCR, producing one record per CDR3 protein. The sample shows about 1 million distinct CDR3 sequences, 40% to 50% of them seen only once. This entry belongs to a study of blood T cells in healthy people across ages. Study-level findings and limits: Both higher diversity and more naive CD4+ cells marked long-lived donors when set against aged donors. Lack of knowledge of donor CMV status possibly confounded expanded clonotype changes.

Trimming removed 1 base from V and 3 bases from J; junction bases left unmatched: 6. This CDR3 has 16 residues. CDR1 is MNHEY, CDR2 SMNVEV, per germline (reference sequence). This chain joins TRBV27 and TRBJ2-5, with 9 positions matching TRBD1. The TCR originated in a woman aged 55-75 years in good health. Sequencing input: blood. CDR3 loop: CASSLLGQGGEETQYF. For the CDR3, the DNA is TGTGCCAGCAGTTTATTGGGACAGGGAGGTGAAGAGACCCAGTACTTC.